This TCR beta chain stems from a study of blood T cell repertoires in COVID-19. Study context: T cells, B-cell-depleted T cells, or PBMCs provided the cDNA or gDNA that served as material.

The CDR3 spans 15 residues. Germline trimming cut 2 bases from V and 4 bases from J; bases unmatched to any gene: 6. The germline CDR1 and CDR2 sequences are SGDLS and YYNGEE. Authors' processing steps: Amplification of reference gene primers was used by the study to estimate nucleated cell counts. Data came from immunoSEQ multiplex PCR; TCRdb stores just in-frame clones and leaves some out. Clonal size and the V and J genes are those of that table, whereas D and trimming came from the DNA. The table shows around 280,000 clones, with 88% occurring only once. The Seattle patients joined while their infection was active and were tracked longitudinally afterward.

This chain uses TRBV9 with TRBJ1-2; 9 nucleotides agree with TRBD1. This receptor was obtained from a woman under 40 with COVID-19, enrolled during active disease. The sequenced sample was peripheral blood. The CDR3 nucleotides read TGTGCCAGCAGCGTGGGACAGGGCCCGGCCTATGGCTACACCTTC. Residues: CASSVGQGPAYGYTF.